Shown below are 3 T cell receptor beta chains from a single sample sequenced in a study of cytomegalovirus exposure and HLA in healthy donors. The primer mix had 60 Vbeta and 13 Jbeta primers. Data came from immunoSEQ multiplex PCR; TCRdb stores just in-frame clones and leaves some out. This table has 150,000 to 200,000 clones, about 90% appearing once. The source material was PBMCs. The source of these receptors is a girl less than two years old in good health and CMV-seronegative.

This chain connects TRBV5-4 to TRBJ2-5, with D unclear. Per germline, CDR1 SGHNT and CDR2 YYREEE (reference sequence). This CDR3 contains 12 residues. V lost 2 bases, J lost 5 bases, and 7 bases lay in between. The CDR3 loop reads CASSFASETQYF. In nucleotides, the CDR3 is TGTGCCAGCAGCTTCGCGTCGGAGACCCAGTACTTC.

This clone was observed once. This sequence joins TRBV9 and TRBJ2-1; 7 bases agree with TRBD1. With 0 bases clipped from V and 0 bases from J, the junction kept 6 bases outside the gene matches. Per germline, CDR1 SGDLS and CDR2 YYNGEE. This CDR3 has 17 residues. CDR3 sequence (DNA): TGTGCCAGCAGCGTAGAGACAGGGTTTACCTCCTACAATGAGCAGTTCTTC. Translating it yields CASSVETGFTSYNEQFF. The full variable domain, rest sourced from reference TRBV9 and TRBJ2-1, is DSGVTQTPKHLITATGQRVTLRCSPRSGDLSVYWYQQSLDQGLQFLIQYYNGEERAKGNILERFSAQQFPDLHSELNLSSLELGDSALYFCASSVETGFTSYNEQFFGPGTRLTVL.

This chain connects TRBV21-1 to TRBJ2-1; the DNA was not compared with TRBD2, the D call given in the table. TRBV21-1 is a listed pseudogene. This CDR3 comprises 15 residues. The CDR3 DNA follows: TGTGCCAGCAGACCCCGGGAGGAGGGGGTCAATGAGCAGTTCTTC. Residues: CASRPREEGVNEQFF.